The rows below give T cell receptor beta chains drawn from one sample of a study of spatial heterogeneity in lung cancer. TCRdb ran MiXCR on the 5' RACE reads and lists one entry per CDR3 protein. This sample has more than 65,000 distinct CDR3 sequences; roughly 12% occur once, and the top ten carry around 4.6%. Sequencing was performed on PBMCs, taken at surgery. These TCRs come from a male donor with early-stage non-small cell lung cancer. Each CDR3 is given with its conserved first and last residue. Fields, in order: D gene, J gene, V gene, clone size, CDR3 protein, CDR3 DNA. The D gene is left open where the match is weak. Clone size, where shown, is once, few, many, or a class for clones that have expanded.

>TRBD1|TRBJ2-7|TRBV4-1|few
CASSPGTGGYEQYF
TGCGCCAGCAGCCCCGGGACAGGGGGCTACGAGCAGTACTTC
>NA|TRBJ1-1|TRBV5-1|few
CASIPPEGGWNTEAFF
TGCGCCAGCATCCCCCCCGAAGGAGGGTGGAACACTGAAGCTTTCTTT
>TRBD1|TRBJ1-1|TRBV29-1|NA
CSVGSTGATEAFF
TGCAGCGTGGGGAGTACAGGGGCGACTGAAGCTTTCTTT
>NA|TRBJ1-2|TRBV5-1|few
CASSDRDPGGTNYGYTF
TGCGCCAGCAGCGACCGGGACCCCGGAGGCACTAACTATGGCTACACCTTC
>TRBD2|TRBJ2-7|TRBV10-3|few
CAISAKRDSYEQYF
TGTGCCATCAGTGCGAAGCGGGACTCCTACGAGCAGTACTTC
>NA|TRBJ2-3|TRBV7-9|NA
CASSLSRDSTDTQYF
TGTGCCAGCAGCTTATCCCGGGACAGCACAGATACGCAGTATTTT
>NA|TRBJ1-3|TRBV3-1|NA
CASSEGTYSGNTIYF
TGTGCCAGCAGCGAGGGGACATACTCTGGAAACACCATATATTTT
>NA|TRBJ2-6|TRBV20-1|many
CSARDSSGANVLTF
TGCAGTGCTAGAGATAGCTCTGGGGCCAACGTCCTGACTTTC
>TRBD1|TRBJ2-2|TRBV13|NA
CASSLSWTGITGELFF
TGTGCCAGCAGCTTATCCTGGACAGGGATCACCGGGGAGCTGTTTTTT
>NA|TRBJ2-7|TRBV7-2|many
CASSLHPVSYEQYF
TGTGCCAGCAGCTTACATCCAGTCTCCTACGAGCAGTACTTC
>NA|TRBJ2-7|TRBV10-3|few
CAISPRVVGRNEQYF
TGTGCCATCAGTCCCCGCGTGGTGGGGCGCAACGAGCAGTACTTC
>TRBD2|TRBJ2-2|TRBV9|NA
CASRGLGGGELFF
TGTGCCAGCAGGGGACTAGGAGGCGGGGAGCTGTTTTTT
>NA|TRBJ2-1|TRBV6-5|few
CASSPTGASYNEQFF
TGTGCCAGCAGTCCGACGGGGGCCTCCTACAATGAGCAGTTCTTC
>NA|TRBJ2-6|TRBV9|NA
CASSPQTNSGANVLTF
TGTGCCAGCAGCCCTCAGACCAACTCTGGGGCCAACGTCCTGACTTTC
>NA|TRBJ1-1|TRBV30|NA
CAWSSGLWSEAFF
TGTGCCTGGAGCTCGGGACTATGGAGTGAAGCTTTCTTT
>NA|TRBJ2-2|TRBV2|many
CASRVRLRQANTGELFF
TGTGCCAGCAGAGTTAGACTTCGACAGGCGAACACCGGGGAGCTGTTTTTT
>NA|TRBJ2-3|TRBV15|few
CATSRVTEGTDTQYF
TGTGCCACCAGTCGGGTCACGGAGGGAACAGATACGCAGTATTTT
>NA|TRBJ2-7|TRBV6-5|many
CASSRRDGVYEQYF
TGTGCCAGCAGTCGCCGGGACGGAGTCTACGAGCAGTACTTC
>NA|TRBJ2-1|TRBV3-1|few
CASSQDPGGPSYNEQFF
TGTGCCAGCAGCCAAGATCCCGGGGGGCCCTCCTACAATGAGCAGTTCTTC
>NA|TRBJ2-1|TRBV7-3|NA
CASSFDSTYNEQFF
TGTGCCAGCAGCTTTGACAGCACCTACAATGAGCAGTTCTTC
>TRBD2|TRBJ2-1|TRBV25-1|NA
CASSAYLAGENEQFF
TGTGCCAGCAGTGCGTACCTAGCGGGAGAGAATGAGCAGTTCTTC
>TRBD2|TRBJ2-2|TRBV9|few
CASSVSSGGGRTGELFF
TGTGCCAGCAGCGTAAGTAGCGGGGGAGGTCGCACCGGGGAGCTGTTTTTT
>TRBD1|TRBJ1-2|TRBV7-2|few
CASSFVLTGGLIGYTF
TGTGCCAGCAGCTTTGTACTGACAGGGGGCTTGATTGGCTACACCTTC
>NA|TRBJ2-3|TRBV11-2|few
CASSWVAGGGGDTQYF
TGTGCCAGCAGCTGGGTGGCTGGAGGTGGAGGAGATACGCAGTATTTT
>TRBD2|TRBJ2-1|TRBV5-6|many
CASSYGTSAYNEQFF
TGTGCCAGCAGCTACGGGACTAGCGCCTACAATGAGCAGTTCTTC
>NA|TRBJ2-3|TRBV5-1|NA
CASSLGAQADTDTQYF
TGCGCCAGCAGCTTAGGGGCCCAGGCCGACACAGATACGCAGTATTTT
>NA|TRBJ2-2|TRBV11-2|NA
CASSFVRMNAGELFF
TGTGCCAGCAGCTTTGTAAGGATGAATGCCGGGGAGCTGTTTTTT
>NA|TRBJ2-3|TRBV7-3|NA
CASSSQAANTDTQYF
TGTGCCAGCAGCTCCCAGGCCGCTAACACAGATACGCAGTATTTT
>NA|TRBJ1-6|TRBV5-1|NA
CASQDGVNSPLHF
TGCGCCAGCCAAGACGGAGTTAATTCACCCCTCCACTTT
>NA|TRBJ1-1|TRBV20-1|many
CSATDGGGAFF
TGCAGTGCTACGGACGGGGGGGGAGCTTTCTTT
>TRBD2|TRBJ2-5|TRBV6-5|few
CASSIGTSGGRETQYF
TGTGCCAGCAGTATCGGGACTAGCGGGGGGAGAGAGACCCAGTACTTC
>NA|TRBJ2-1|TRBV7-3|many
CASSEQGDEQFF
TGTGCCAGCAGCGAACAGGGAGATGAGCAGTTCTTC
>NA|TRBJ1-1|TRBV18|many
CASSPGDTEAFF
TGTGCCAGCTCACCAGGGGACACTGAAGCTTTCTTT
>NA|TRBJ2-7|TRBV7-9|NA
CASSLIGSDEQYF
TGTGCCAGCAGCTTAATCGGGAGCGACGAGCAGTACTTC
>NA|TRBJ2-3|TRBV30|NA
CAWSKGAVTDTQYF
TGTGCCTGGAGCAAAGGGGCAGTGACAGATACGCAGTATTTT
>NA|TRBJ1-6|TRBV5-5|few
CASSSWTASSYNSPLHF
TGTGCCAGCAGCTCTTGGACCGCGAGCTCCTATAATTCACCCCTCCACTTT
>NA|TRBJ1-1|TRBV9|many
CASSPDGNTEAFF
TGTGCCAGCAGCCCGGACGGGAACACTGAAGCTTTCTTT
>NA|TRBJ2-7|TRBV5-6|NA
CASSLRGLRFYEQYF
TGTGCCAGCAGCTTGAGGGGTTTGAGGTTCTACGAGCAGTACTTC
>TRBD2|TRBJ2-5|TRBV6-1|few
CASSGPRGGLRETQYF
TGTGCCAGCAGTGGACCTCGGGGGGGCCTGCGGGAGACCCAGTACTTC
>TRBD1|TRBJ1-5|TRBV6-5|NA
CASSSTGDQPQHF
TGTGCCAGCAGTTCGACAGGGGATCAGCCCCAGCATTTT
>NA|TRBJ1-2|TRBV19|NA
CASSIDQRQYYGYTF
TGTGCCAGTAGTATAGATCAGCGACAGTACTATGGCTACACCTTC
>NA|TRBJ1-1|TRBV6-5|few
CASSGGGHLNTEAFF
TGTGCCAGCAGTGGGGGGGGACATTTGAACACTGAAGCTTTCTTT
>TRBD2|TRBJ2-2|TRBV3-1|few
CASSQVLTSGAGELFF
TGTGCCAGCAGCCAAGTCCTGACTAGCGGGGCCGGGGAGCTGTTTTTT
>NA|TRBJ2-1|TRBV20-1|few
CSARLPGRPYNEQFF
TGCAGTGCTAGGTTACCGGGCCGTCCCTACAATGAGCAGTTCTTC
>NA|TRBJ2-7|TRBV5-4|NA
CASSYFGQYYEQYF
TGTGCCAGCAGTTACTTCGGACAGTACTACGAGCAGTACTTC
>NA|TRBJ2-3|TRBV5-1|NA
CASRYGTGTQYF
TGCGCCAGCAGATATGGTACGGGTACGCAGTATTTT
>TRBD1|TRBJ2-7|TRBV5-5|NA
CASSSPGQGLHEQYF
TGTGCCAGCAGCTCACCGGGACAGGGCCTCCACGAGCAGTACTTC